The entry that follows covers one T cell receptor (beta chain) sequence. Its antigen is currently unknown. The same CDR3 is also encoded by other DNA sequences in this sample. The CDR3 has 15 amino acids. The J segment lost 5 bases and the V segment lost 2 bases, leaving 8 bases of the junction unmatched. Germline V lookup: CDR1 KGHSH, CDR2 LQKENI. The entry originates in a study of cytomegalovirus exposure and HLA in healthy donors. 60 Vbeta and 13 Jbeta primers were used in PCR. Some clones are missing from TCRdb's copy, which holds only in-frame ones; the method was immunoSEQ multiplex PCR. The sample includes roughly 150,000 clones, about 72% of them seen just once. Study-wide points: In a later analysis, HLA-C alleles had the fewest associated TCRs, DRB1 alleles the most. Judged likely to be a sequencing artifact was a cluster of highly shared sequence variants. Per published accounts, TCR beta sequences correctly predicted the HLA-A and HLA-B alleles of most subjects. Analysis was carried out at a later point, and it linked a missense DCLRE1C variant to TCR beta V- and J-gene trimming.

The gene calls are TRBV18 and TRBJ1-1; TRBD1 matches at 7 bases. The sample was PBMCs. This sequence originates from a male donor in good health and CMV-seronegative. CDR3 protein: CASSPDRAGGTEAFF. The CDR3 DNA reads TGTGCCAGCTCACCAGATCGAGCAGGGGGGACTGAAGCTTTCTTT.